This T cell receptor (beta chain) was identified in a study of blood T cells in healthy people across ages (dated by TCRdb to 2014 to 2015). With respect to the entire study: In model experiments, template switching captured about one uniquely barcoded TCR beta cDNA molecule for every two T cells. The study analyzed two additional independent replicas of 1 million unique cDNA reads from the same blood draw for two donors, one aged 18 to 29 and one aged 80 or older. The study measured age-related changes in TCR beta repertoire diversity using deep sequencing normalized with unique cDNA molecular identifiers. The donors were split into four age groups: young (average 16 years), middle-aged (39), aged (62) and long-lived (roughly 88). Donors of different ages were randomly distributed across sequencing lanes to avoid experimental bias.

Worth noting for this clonotype: Its antigen is currently not known. Within one base of it there is no much larger clone, and no base qualities were kept.

Results and caveats for the whole study, not just this receptor: Because the CMV infection status of the donors was unknown, age-related changes in expanded clonotypes may potentially have been confounded. Observed TCR beta diversity per million T cells fell roughly linearly with age, and a significant reduction was already apparent by age roughly 40. A strong correlation was found between observed TCR beta diversity and the percentage of naive T cells measured by flow cytometry. Since profiling was done on bulk unsorted PBMCs, naive and antigen-experienced compartments could not be conclusively compared. Estimates of total diversity based on one million sequenced T cells were considered lower bounds and underestimates. The long-lived group showed more naive CD4+ T cells, fewer expanded clones and increased TCR diversity than the aged group, suggesting age selection.

The library was prepared using 5' RACE. The instrument was an Illumina HiSeq 2500. A second PCR of about 7 to 12 cycles was run with a J-beta primer mix and a sample-barcoded 5' primer. Each TCR beta cDNA molecule received a unique molecular identifier from a template-switch 5' adaptor carrying 12 random nucleotides. At least 2.5 million CDR3-containing paired-end reads were obtained from each sample. First-strand cDNA was synthesized from all RNA with the Mint cDNA synthesis kit, primed by a TRBC-specific oligonucleotide. Following uracil-DNA glycosylase treatment, all cDNA underwent a first 18-cycle PCR with the universal primers M1SS and BC2_uni_R. On the study's bioinformatics: For normalization, 1 million high-quality reads, each with a distinct molecular identifier, were randomly selected from each sample. Instead of being binned into consensus sequences, reads with shared molecular identifiers were discarded. MiTCR, set to a Q25 quality threshold and the strictest error-elimination algorithm, was used for CDR3 identification, clonotype clustering and error correction. Lower-bound total TCR beta diversity was estimated with a nonparametric unseen species model using Euler transformation. TCRdb reran the public reads through fastp at Q25 and MiXCR, keeping productive beta chains. Rows are unified per CDR3 protein, each entry keeping the most common DNA and genes. The V and J calls reflect TCRdb's pipeline rather than the authors' work. The sample contains more than 1 million distinct CDR3 sequences, 35% to 50% of them found a single time. 15% to 20% of the sample lies in the top ten.

The donors were about 40 Caucasian individuals from Russia, aged 6 to 90 years, who were systemically healthy. Roughly 11 milliliters of peripheral blood were drawn from each donor into EDTA-treated Vacutainer tubes. PBMCs were isolated by Ficoll-Paque density-gradient centrifugation, with at least 7 million obtained per sample. Trizol reagent was used to extract total RNA from the PBMCs, yielding at least 6 micrograms per sample. For every donor, an aliquot of PBMCs went through flow cytometry to measure the percentages of naive CD45RAhigh/CD27high T cells. Clipping removes 6 bases from V and 10 bases from J, with 12 as the unmatched junction base count. Looking up the germline V gene (reference sequence) yields CDR1 DFQATT and CDR2 SNEGSKA. The CDR3 goes from the cysteine to the phenylalanine over 15 residues. Only the CDR3 region is kept as DNA, spanning 45 bases read in frame from base 1.

The sequenced material came from blood. Rearrangement joined TRBV20-1 to TRBJ2-1; a stretch of 13 junction bases matches TRBD2. This TCR was sampled from a woman aged 55-69 years in good health. This receptor carries the CDR3 CSAPSGGLAGVEQFF. The bases are TGCAGTGCCCCCTCCGGCGGACTAGCGGGAGTCGAGCAGTTCTTC.